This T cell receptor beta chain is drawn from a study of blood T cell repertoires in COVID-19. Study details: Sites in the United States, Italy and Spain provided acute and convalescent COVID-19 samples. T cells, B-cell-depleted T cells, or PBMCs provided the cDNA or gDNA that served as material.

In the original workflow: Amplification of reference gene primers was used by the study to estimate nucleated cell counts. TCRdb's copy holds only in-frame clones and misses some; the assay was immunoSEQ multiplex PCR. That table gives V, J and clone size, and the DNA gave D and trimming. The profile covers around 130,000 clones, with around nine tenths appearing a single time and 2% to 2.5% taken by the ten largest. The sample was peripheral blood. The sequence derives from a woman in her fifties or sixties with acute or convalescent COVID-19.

This chain's CDR3 is CASSPSPQEGYTF. The CDR3 DNA sequence: TGTGCCAGCTCCCCTAGCCCGCAGGAGGGCTACACCTTC. The V call is TRBV18, the J call TRBJ1-2; D is uncertain. V lost 6 bases to trimming and J lost 8 bases, with 16 bases between them. Germline values: CDR1 KGHSH, CDR2 LQKENI. This CDR3 has 13 amino acids.